This T cell receptor beta chain was sequenced for a study of identical twins. The study's findings and limits: Models, which agreed with sharing between unrelated individuals, nonetheless underestimated the out-of-frame TCR alpha sharing seen in monozygotic twins.

In TCRdb, the 5' RACE reads were re-called with MiXCR into one record per CDR3 protein. The sample shows some 500,000 distinct CDR3 sequences, 9% to 10% of them seen only once. This clonotype was seen at least ten times. As yet, its antigen is unknown. At one boundary the junction diverges from the germline segment, which might be a read error. These data also formed part of another study, on yellow fever vaccine responses in identical twins.

Source material: PBMCs. The TCR was taken from a woman in her late teens or twenties in good health.

CDR3 bases: TGTGCCAGCAGCTTAAACGGGGGGGCCTGGGAGACCCAATACTTC. This codes for CASSLNGGAWETQYF. This chain joins TRBV7-8 and TRBJ2-5; TRBD2 agrees at 8 bases. The CDR3 loop spans 15 amino acids. CDR1 and CDR2 from the germline V gene are SGHVS and FQNEAQ. Full variable domain (remainder filled in from reference TRBV7-8 and TRBJ2-5): GAGVSQSPRYKVAKRGQDVALRCDPISGHVSLFWYQQALGQGPEFLTYFQNEAQLDKSGLPSDRFFAERPEGSVSTLKIQRTQQEDSAVYLCASSLNGGAWETQYFGPGTRLLVL.